The present entry profiles one TCR beta chain with its context. The target antigen is unknown. The entry originates in a study of metastatic and nonmetastatic thyroid tumors. In the study overall: For malignant and benign thyroid patients, tumor or nodule tissue and blood were the sources whose repertoires were compared.

Each patient came to thyroid surgery without any prior treatment (of any kind). Broader study findings: Benign nodules were reported to have significantly lower TCR beta diversity than malignant thyroid tumors, in blood and tumor.

CDR1 and CDR2 from the germline V gene are SGHAT and FQNNGV. This CDR3 has 16 residues. The V and J ends lost 5 bases and 0 bases, in that order; junction bases with no gene match: 6. Per the original methods: A papillary thyroid cancer distant-metastasis classifier was built from CDR3 differences across clinicopathological groups. TCRdb ran MiXCR on the PCR reads. In this record, the V and J calls reflect TCRdb's handling and not the investigators' own analysis. The table shows around 4,000 clones, with around 32% occurring only once. The chain carries TRBV11-2 and TRBJ1-4; TRBD1 agrees at 7 bases. The sequencing input was adjacent normal tissue. The origin of this receptor is a male donor with papillary thyroid cancer or a benign thyroid nodule (not recorded which). Some clones in this sample may be carry-over from other donors' samples. CDR3 DNA sequence: TGTGCCAGCAGCACAGGACAGGCGACAACTAATGAAAAACTGTTTTTT. Translating gives CASSTGQATTNEKLFF.